The next 25 T cell receptor beta chains were all read from a single sample in a study of CXCR3-negative and CXCR3-positive naive CD8 T cells. All TRB cDNA libraries came from 5' RACE performed with UMI labels. Using the 5' RACE reads, TCRdb records one entry per CDR3 protein without DNA. The sample table sets out 100,000 to 150,000 distinct CDR3 sequences. Sequenced input: naive CXCR3- CD8+ T cells from blood. Regarding subset: CD45RO-CCR7+CD27+CD95- naive CD8+ T cells lacking CXCR3 (TNR3-). The receptors derive from a human donor in good health. Some clones in this sample may be carry-over from other donors' samples.

The chain carries TRBV30 and TRBJ2-3; the D gene TCRdb calls, TRBD2, cannot be checked with no DNA. Germline loops: CDR1 GTSNPN, CDR2 SVGIG (reference sequence). The CDR3 consists of 17 residues. The CDR3 sequence is CAWSAGLAGEDGDTQYF.

This sequence joins TRBV6-2 or TRBV6-3 and TRBJ1-5. CDR1 and CDR2 (germline): MNHEY, SVGEGT. This CDR3 is built from 12 residues. The CDR3 reads CASSYLIGDLHF.

This rearrangement joins TRBV7-9 to TRBJ2-1; TCRdb selects TRBD1, and the lack of DNA leaves this call unchecked. Germline V gene sequence: CDR1 SEHNR, CDR2 FQNEAQ (reference sequence). This CDR3 has 15 residues. The CDR3 spells CASSLGTGRYNEQFF.

The rearrangement links TRBV4-1 to TRBJ2-7; no DNA is available, so the TRBD1 call from TCRdb remains unchecked. The CDR3 totals 16 residues. Germline V CDR1 and CDR2: MGHRA, YSYEKL. The CDR3 spells CASSQVVGGGSYEQYF.

The chain recombines TRBV27 with TRBJ2-1; TCRdb picks TRBD2, but there is no DNA to check that call. The CDR3 spans 15 residues. The V gene's germline CDR1 is MNHEY and CDR2 SMNVEV (reference sequence). The CDR3 region is CASSLIRGLINEQFF.

The chain uses TRBV5-1 and TRBJ1-1. In germline, CDR1 is SGHRS, CDR2 YFSETQ. The CDR3 has 17 residues. The CDR3 reads CASSLERTNLGSAEAFF. The full variable domain, with the rest looked up from reference TRBV5-1 and TRBJ1-1, is KAGVTQTPRYLIKTRGQQVTLSCSPISGHRSVSWYQQTPGQGLQFLFEYFSETQRNKGNFPGRFSGRQFSNSRSEMNVSTLELGDSALYLCASSLERTNLGSAEAFFGQGTRLTVV.

The V and J genes are TRBV5-1 and TRBJ2-1. CDR1 SGHRS and CDR2 YFSETQ come from the germline V gene. This CDR3 comprises 15 residues. This CDR3 is CASSGWLSSYNEQFF.

The rearrangement uses TRBV5-1 and TRBJ2-7; TCRdb proposes TRBD2, but this gene call is untestable without DNA. In germline, CDR1 is SGHRS, CDR2 YFSETQ. The CDR3 totals 14 residues. This chain's CDR3 is CASSLAGEIYEQYF.

The chain couples TRBV28 to TRBJ2-4; no DNA is available, so the TRBD1 call from TCRdb remains unchecked. Germline V lookup: CDR1 MDHEN, CDR2 SYDVKM. The CDR3 sequence is 15 residues long. This chain's CDR3 is CASSFRGGTKNIQYF.

The chain is built from TRBV7-2 and TRBJ2-5; as DNA is missing, the TRBD1 call by TCRdb cannot be tested. The CDR3 has 16 residues. Germline V CDR1 and CDR2: SGHTA, FQGNSA. CDR3: CASSLVGGGVKETQYF.

The chain recombines TRBV12-3 or TRBV12-4 with TRBJ2-1; the D call of TRBD1 rests on TCRdb alone, since no DNA is present to check it. The CDR3 contains 17 residues. CDR3 region: CAGSLASGDPGINEQFF.

The rearrangement uses TRBV3-1 and TRBJ2-7; with no DNA, the TCRdb D assignment of TRBD1 cannot be verified. This CDR3 region has 17 residues. Germline CDR1 and CDR2: LGHDT and YNNKEL (reference sequence). The CDR3 sequence is CASSPNNNRGRAYEQYF.

The chain uses TRBV2 and TRBJ2-1; the TCRdb D gene call, TRBD1, has no DNA to confirm it. Germline-derived CDR1 and CDR2 are SNHLY and FYNNEI. The CDR3 totals 14 residues. CDR3 protein: CASSQGGSYNEQFF.

The chain is built from TRBV25-1 and TRBJ2-3; lacking DNA, the TRBD2 call made by TCRdb goes unchecked. This CDR3 contains 17 residues. CDR1 MGHDK and CDR2 SYGVNS come from the germline V gene. The CDR3 here is CASSENFGWPGTDTQYF.

This sequence joins TRBV7-2 and TRBJ2-7; TCRdb's assignment of TRBD2 cannot be checked, as there is no DNA. Germline values: CDR1 SGHTA, CDR2 FQGNSA. The CDR3 is 18 amino acids. CDR3 sequence reads: CASSLAKLAGVGTYEQYF.

The chain recombines TRBV4-1 with TRBJ2-5; TCRdb's D call, TRBD1, is unchecked because there is no DNA. This CDR3 contains 15 residues. CDR1 MGHRA and CDR2 YSYEKL come from the germline V gene. The CDR3 sequence: CASSQPGQGLETQYF.

The rearrangement joins TRBV30 to TRBJ2-7; TCRdb reports TRBD1, a call that lacks DNA to check it against. Germline-derived CDR1 and CDR2 are GTSNPN and SVGIG (reference sequence). The CDR3 spans 13 residues. CDR3 sequence reads: CAWSDAGVSEQYF.

The V call is TRBV23-1, the J call TRBJ2-5; absent DNA, TCRdb's TRBD2 call cannot be checked. TRBV23-1 is an open reading frame whose function is uncertain. The CDR3 contains 16 residues. The CDR3 loop reads CASSAGTSGGGETQYF.

V is TRBV2 and J is TRBJ2-3; the TRBD1 assignment by TCRdb is unverifiable without DNA. The CDR3 covers 14 residues. Per germline, CDR1 SNHLY and CDR2 FYNNEI. Here the CDR3 reads CASSEWDRRDTQYF.

The chain recombines TRBV13 with TRBJ2-3; TCRdb picks TRBD2, but there is no DNA to check that call. Per germline, CDR1 PRHDT and CDR2 FYEKMQ (reference sequence). The CDR3 length is 16 residues. The CDR3 loop is CASSLSSGGATDTQYF.

The chain joins TRBV11-1 to TRBJ2-5; the TRBD2 assignment by TCRdb is unverifiable without DNA. CDR1 is SGHAT, CDR2 FQDESV, per germline (reference sequence). The CDR3 is 15 residues long. CDR3 loop: CASSLGLAPQETQYF.

The rearrangement joins TRBV4-1 to TRBJ2-2. This CDR3 is 13 amino acids long. Germline CDR1 MGHRA, CDR2 YSYEKL. CDR3 loop: CASSQGGSGELFF.

V gene TRBV28 combines with J gene TRBJ2-1. This CDR3 contains 14 residues. The germline V gene has CDR1 MDHEN and CDR2 SYDVKM. CDR3 loop: CASSLKVPGNEQFF.

This chain links TRBV29-1 with TRBJ2-1. CDR1 is SQVTM and CDR2 is ANQGSEA in the germline V gene. CDR3 length: 13 residues. The CDR3 reads CSVEDRITYEQFF.

This chain's CDR3 is CASSCAGKLDTGELFF. V is TRBV19 and J is TRBJ2-2; TCRdb names TRBD1, which stays unverified in the absence of DNA. Germline V lookup: CDR1 LNHDA, CDR2 SQIVND (reference sequence). The CDR3 has 16 amino acids.